The sequence of this T cell receptor (beta chain) was determined in a study of shared clonotypes between healthy human individuals. General observations from the study: Generation probabilities were higher for clonotypes shared across all four sorted-subset donors than for unshared ones. Larger richness was generally estimated for naive than memory subsets.

This CDR3 comprises 13 residues. The germline gives CDR1 MDHEN, CDR2 SYDVKM. The V end lost 10 bases, the J end lost 8 bases, and 20 bases lay between the germline ends. Each sorted subset replicate got 200 ng genomic DNA, tens of thousands of genomes. TCRdb's table, derived via immunoSEQ multiplex PCR, lists solely in-frame clones and lacks some. The sample holds around 1,100,000 clones, around 77% seen once. Every donor was a Caucasian adult from Nashville, Tennessee. In the case of this clone: What it binds is not known.

V and J are TRBV28 and TRBJ1-2; no reliable D call. The source is a young man in good health. Some clones in this sample may be carry-over from other donors' samples. Sequenced: memory CD4+ T cells from PBMCs. This sample's subset: CD45RA-negative fraction. The CDR3 nucleotides read TGTGCCACCTATGGGATTTACATTCCGGGCTACACCTTC. Residues: CATYGIYIPGYTF.